This T cell receptor beta chain was sequenced for a study of T cells in Graves' hyperthyroidism and ophthalmopathy. The source material, RNA transcripts, was used to amplify TCR beta CDR3 regions. The TCR CDR3 was amplified in a first-round RT-PCR using the HTBI primer set. TCRdb called the multiplex PCR reads again in MiXCR, with one record for every CDR3 protein. The table includes a few hundred thousand distinct CDR3 sequences, around 45% detected once. The sample holds many counts of this clonotype. The source material was peripheral blood or thyroid tissue (not recorded which). This sequence originates from a woman under 30 with Graves' hyperthyroidism.

The CDR3 is CSARTGGHYEQYF. In DNA form, the CDR3 reads TGCAGTGCTAGAACAGGGGGCCACTACGAGCAGTACTTC. The chain links TRBV20-1 to TRBJ2-7, with 9 nucleotides matching TRBD1. The CDR3 length is 13 residues. J was trimmed by 3 bases and V by 2 bases; bases with no gene match: 2. Germline V gene lookup returns CDR1 DFQATT and CDR2 SNEGSKA (reference sequence).